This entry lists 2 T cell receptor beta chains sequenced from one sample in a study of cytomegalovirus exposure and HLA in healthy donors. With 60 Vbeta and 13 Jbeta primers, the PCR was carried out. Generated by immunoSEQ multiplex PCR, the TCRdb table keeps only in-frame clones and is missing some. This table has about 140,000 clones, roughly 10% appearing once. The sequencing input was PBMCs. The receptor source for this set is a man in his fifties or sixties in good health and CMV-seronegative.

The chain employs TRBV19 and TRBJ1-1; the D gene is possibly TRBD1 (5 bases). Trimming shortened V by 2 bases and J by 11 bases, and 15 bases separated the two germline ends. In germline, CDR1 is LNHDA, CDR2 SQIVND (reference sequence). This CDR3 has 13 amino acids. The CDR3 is CASSISWGQRAFF. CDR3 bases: TGTGCCAGTAGTATATCCTGGGGCCAAAGGGCTTTCTTT.

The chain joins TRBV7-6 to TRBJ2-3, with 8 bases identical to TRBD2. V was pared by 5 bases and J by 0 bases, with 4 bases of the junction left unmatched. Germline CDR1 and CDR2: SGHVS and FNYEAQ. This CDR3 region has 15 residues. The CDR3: CASSVASGSTDTQYF. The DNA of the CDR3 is TGTGCCAGCAGCGTGGCTAGCGGGAGCACAGATACGCAGTATTTT.